This is a list of T cell receptor beta chains from one sample in a study of cytomegalovirus exposure and HLA in healthy donors. The table came from immunoSEQ multiplex PCR; TCRdb's copy has only in-frame clones and leaves some out. The data show 45,000 to 65,000 clones, with about 70% seen just once and 22% held by the top ten. The sample consisted of PBMCs. The receptors stem from a woman in her forties or fifties in good health and CMV-seropositive. Both conserved end residues are part of each CDR3. Size tells how often a clone was seen (once, few, many) or the class of an expanded clone, and some rows leave it out.

TRBV6-5,-,TRBJ1-2,15,CASSHPGQGNYGYTF
TRBV5-1,-,TRBJ2-7,16,CASSPAIQGWKYEQYF
TRBV7-3,-,TRBJ2-1,12,CASSLGANEQFF
TRBV7-2,-,TRBJ1-2,16,CASSTRTAQKGYGYTF
TRBV27,few,TRBJ1-4,14,CASRGQQYNEKLFF
TRBV27,once,TRBJ1-5,13,CASSLRENQPQHF
TRBV29-1,-,TRBJ2-1,14,CSAKDRGYNNEQFF
TRBV4-1,-,TRBJ1-1,15,CASSPQGARGTEAFF
TRBV2,once,TRBJ1-1,13,CASTYEGNTEAFF
TRBV4-1,few,TRBJ2-7,14,CASSQGGQGYEQYF
TRBV30,-,TRBJ2-1,13,CAWIGRGLNKQFF
TRBV5-1,once,TRBJ2-1,15,CASSFEGFANNEQFF
TRBV19,-,TRBJ2-7,15,CASSIAASGLYEQYF
TRBV28,-,TRBJ2-1,16,CASRSPLPGTYNEQFF
TRBV18,-,TRBJ2-5,14,CASSPNKEQETQYF
TRBV25-1,few,TRBJ2-5,15,CASSGAVGREETQYF
TRBV28,-,TRBJ2-3,15,CASSLSGAGTDTQYF
TRBV19,once,TRBJ1-1,16,CASSRPGQPSNTEAFF
TRBV4-3,-,TRBJ2-7,14,CASSLGTGDMVQYF
TRBV5-4,few,TRBJ1-2,13,CASSSTTGDGYTF
TRBV4-3,-,TRBJ2-5,15,CASSQGSGTVETQYF
TRBV12-2,-,TRBJ2-4,17,CASRLYHRDWAKNIQYF
TRBV6-1,few,TRBJ2-4,15,CASSFGGFGKNIQYF
TRBV5-5,-,TRBJ2-7,13,CASRMHDSGEQYF
TRBV6-5,-,TRBJ2-1,15,CASRASGGNYNEQFF
TRBV27,few,TRBJ2-6,17,CATRSRVKGSGANVLTF
TRBV7-9,-,TRBJ1-1,13,CASSLVAVSEAFF
TRBV28,-,TRBJ1-2,11,CASSSGVGYTF
TRBV6-1,-,TRBJ2-4,16,CASSELQGLAKNIQYF
TRBV2,-,TRBJ2-1,15,CASNPHGGRANEQFF
TRBV4-3,medium-sized,TRBJ2-5,16,CASSPRGRGGEETQYF
TRBV9,-,TRBJ2-7,14,CASSVGTGTYEQYF
TRBV30,-,TRBJ1-5,15,CAWRPGEAFNQPQHF
TRBV11-2,-,TRBJ2-2,14,CASSLAGSTGELFF
TRBV18,few,TRBJ1-5,14,CASSPNPANQPQHF
TRBV13,-,TRBJ1-1,13,CASSFEVNTEAFF
TRBV21-1,-,TRBJ1-4,14,CASSTRQCNEKLFF